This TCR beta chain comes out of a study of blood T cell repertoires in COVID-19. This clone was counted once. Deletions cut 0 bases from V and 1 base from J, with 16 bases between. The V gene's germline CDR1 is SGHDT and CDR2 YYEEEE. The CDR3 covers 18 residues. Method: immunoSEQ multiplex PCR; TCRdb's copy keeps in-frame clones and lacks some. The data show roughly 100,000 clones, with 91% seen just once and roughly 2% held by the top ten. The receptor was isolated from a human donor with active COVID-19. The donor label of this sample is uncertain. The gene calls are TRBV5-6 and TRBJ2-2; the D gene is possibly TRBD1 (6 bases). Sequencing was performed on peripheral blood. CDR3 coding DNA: TGTGCCAGCAGCTTGGAGGGATGGGGGCCCCTGAACACCGGGGAGCTGTTTTTT. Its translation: CASSLEGWGPLNTGELFF. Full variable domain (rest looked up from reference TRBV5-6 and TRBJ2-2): DAGVTQSPTHLIKTRGQQVTLRCSPKSGHDTVSWYQQALGQGPQFIFQYYEEEERQRGNFPDRFSGHQFPNYSSELNVNALLLGDSALYLCASSLEGWGPLNTGELFFGEGSRLTVL.